The count of the clone carrying this T cell receptor beta chain is one. Its antigen is not identified. The entry originates in a study of shared clonotypes between healthy human individuals. Findings of the study overall: Only blood was sampled, and tissue TCR repertoires likely differ from blood ones.

The CDR3 loop spans 13 amino acids. Looked up from germline, CDR1 is LNHDA and CDR2 is SQIVND (reference sequence). V lost 3 bases and J lost 6, with 11 bases in between. Researchers divided each subset's genomic DNA evenly across several immunoSEQ plates. Replicate sorted-subset PCRs were loaded with 150 to 250 ng DNA, tens of thousands of T cell genomes. Sequenced by immunoSEQ multiplex PCR; TCRdb stores in-frame clones only, minus some. Here the sample spans a few million clones, more than 90% being singletons. The chain carries TRBV19 and TRBJ1-1; D may be TRBD1 (6 bases). The clonotype comes from a man aged 18 to 29 in good health. What was sequenced was naive CD4+ T cells sorted from blood. The subset is: CD45RA+ positively selected. CDR3 sequence: CASSIDRLAEAFF. As DNA, the CDR3 is TGTGCCAGTAGTATCGACAGGTTGGCTGAAGCTTTCTTT.